This T cell receptor (beta chain) was captured in a study of T cells after yellow fever vaccination. Using its own MiXCR run on the 5' RACE reads, TCRdb lists one record per CDR3 protein. Here the sample spans about 550,000 distinct CDR3 sequences, about a fifth being singletons. This clonotype has only one observation. V was cut by 6 bases and J by 0 bases, with 23 bases left in between. The CDR3 is made up of 18 amino acids. Germline V gives CDR1 SGHRS, CDR2 YFSETQ. The source of this sequence is a young man who received the YFV17D yellow fever vaccine. The rearrangement links TRBV5-1 to TRBJ2-3; unclear D gene. Source: PBMCs, taken 15 days after the yellow fever booster vaccination. The chain's CDR3 is CASNSLGSDQTSTDTQYF. DNA for the CDR3: TGCGCCAGCAACTCTCTCGGCAGCGACCAAACAAGCACAGATACGCAGTATTTT.